Sequencing of this T cell receptor beta chain was carried out in a study of blood T cell repertoires in COVID-19. Overall study: Some COVID-19 samples were acute and others convalescent; all came from the United States, Italy and Spain. PBMCs, B-cell-depleted T cells, or T cells were the source of the cDNA or gDNA that made up the material.

This clone came up once. CDR3 length: 15 amino acids. The germline gives CDR1 SGHTS, CDR2 YDEGEE. V was shortened by 5 bases and J by 4 bases, with 19 bases between the two germline ends. Original handling: Amplification of reference gene primers provided the estimated nucleated cell counts. Only in-frame clones appear in the TCRdb table, and some are missing; sequencing was by immunoSEQ multiplex PCR. That table is the source of V, J and clone size, and D and trimming were worked out from the DNA. The sample contains 300,000 to 400,000 clones, about 87% of which appear only once. The clonotype originates from a human donor in a cohort sampled during active COVID-19. The specimen sequenced was peripheral blood. The chain combines TRBV5-8 with TRBJ2-7, with D possibly TRBD1 on 7 matching bases. In DNA form, the CDR3 reads TGTGCCAGCAGTTCTATCCCGACAGGGAGGTACGAGCAGTACTTC. It specifies CASSSIPTGRYEQYF.